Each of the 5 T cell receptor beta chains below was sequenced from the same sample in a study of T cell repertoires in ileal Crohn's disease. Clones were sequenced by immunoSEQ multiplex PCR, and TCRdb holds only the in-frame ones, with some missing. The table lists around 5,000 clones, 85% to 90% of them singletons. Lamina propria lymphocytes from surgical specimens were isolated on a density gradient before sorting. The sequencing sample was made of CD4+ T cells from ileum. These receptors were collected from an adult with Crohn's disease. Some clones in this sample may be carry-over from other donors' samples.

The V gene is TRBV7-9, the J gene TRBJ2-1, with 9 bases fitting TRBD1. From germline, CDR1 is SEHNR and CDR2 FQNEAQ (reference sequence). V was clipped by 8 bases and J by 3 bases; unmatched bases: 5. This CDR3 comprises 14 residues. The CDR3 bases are TGTGCCAGCGCTAAGGGACAGGGCTACAATGAGCAGTTCTTC. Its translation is CASAKGQGYNEQFF.

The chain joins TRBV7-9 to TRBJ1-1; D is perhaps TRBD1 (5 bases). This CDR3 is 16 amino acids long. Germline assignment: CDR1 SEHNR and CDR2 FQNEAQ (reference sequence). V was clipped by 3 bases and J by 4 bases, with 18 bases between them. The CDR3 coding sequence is TGTGCCAGCAGCTTCCAACTCCCTGGGGGGATCACTGAAGCTTTCTTT. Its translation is CASSFQLPGGITEAFF.

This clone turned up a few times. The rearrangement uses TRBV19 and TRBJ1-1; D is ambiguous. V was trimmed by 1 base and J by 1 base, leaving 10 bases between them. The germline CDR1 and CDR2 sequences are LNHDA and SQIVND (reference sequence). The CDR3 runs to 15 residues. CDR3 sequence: CASSIGGVGNTEAFF. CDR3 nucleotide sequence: TGTGCCAGTAGTATAGGGGGAGTCGGGAACACTGAAGCTTTCTTT.

The CDR3 sequence is CASSQYNEQFF. The DNA of the CDR3 is TGTGCCAGCAGTCAATACAATGAGCAGTTCTTC. The genes are TRBV6-5 and TRBJ2-1, with D unclear. The CDR3 is 11 amino acids. The V gene lost 5 bases and the J gene lost 4 bases, with 3 bases spanning the gap. Germline V gene data show CDR1 as MNHEY and CDR2 as SVGAGI.

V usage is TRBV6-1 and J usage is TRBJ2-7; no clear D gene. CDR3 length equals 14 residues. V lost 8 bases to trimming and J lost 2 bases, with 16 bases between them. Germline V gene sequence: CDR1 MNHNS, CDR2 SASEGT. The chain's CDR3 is CASPIISQPYEQYF. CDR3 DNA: TGTGCCAGCCCAATCATTAGCCAGCCCTACGAGCAGTACTTC.